This T cell receptor beta chain is drawn from a study of T cell responses to AZD1222 COVID-19 vaccine. Pooling of second doses given at about 4 or about 12 weeks was done. General study results and limits: CD4 TCRs linked to vaccination spanned spike, dominating at 160-218 and 743-854. The number of AZD1222 recipients seropositive at baseline was only 6 or 7.

Method: immunoSEQ multiplex PCR; TCRdb's copy keeps in-frame clones and lacks some. The table has roughly 87,000 clones, around 91% seen once. Points on this clone: Its antigen is as yet unknown.

V was trimmed by 5 bases and J by 3 bases, leaving 7 bases between them. CDR3 size: 13 residues. CDR1 is LGHDT, CDR2 YNNKEL, per germline (reference sequence). The chain combines TRBV3-1 (or the pseudogene TRBV3-2) with TRBJ2-2; D uncertain. The input for sequencing was peripheral blood, taken 28 days after the second AZD1222 dose. This sequence originates from an adult who received the AZD1222 COVID-19 vaccine. DNA of the CDR3: TGTGCCAGCAGCGCAGAGTACACCGGGGAGCTGTTTTTT. Translating gives CASSAEYTGELFF.